This T cell receptor (beta chain) was found in a study of T-cell memory formation after mild COVID-19. This CDR3 spans 15 amino acids. The germline CDR1 and CDR2 sequences are SGHRS and YFSETQ. J was trimmed by 2 bases and V by 0 bases; bases with no gene match: 1. TCRdb redid the calling of the 5' RACE reads with MiXCR, one entry per CDR3 protein. The table has more than 400,000 distinct CDR3 sequences, about 20% seen once. This clonotype appeared a few times. Sequencing input: PBMCs or a T cell subset sorted from them (not recorded which). V gene TRBV5-1 combines with J gene TRBJ2-1; 8 nucleotides line up with TRBD1. The sequence was collected from an adult woman who had mild COVID-19 (a few samples of this study predate the infection). Cell type and time point are not known. This chain's CDR3 is CASSLVQGAYNEQFF. The CDR3, as DNA: TGCGCCAGCAGCTTGGTACAGGGGGCCTACAATGAGCAGTTCTTC.